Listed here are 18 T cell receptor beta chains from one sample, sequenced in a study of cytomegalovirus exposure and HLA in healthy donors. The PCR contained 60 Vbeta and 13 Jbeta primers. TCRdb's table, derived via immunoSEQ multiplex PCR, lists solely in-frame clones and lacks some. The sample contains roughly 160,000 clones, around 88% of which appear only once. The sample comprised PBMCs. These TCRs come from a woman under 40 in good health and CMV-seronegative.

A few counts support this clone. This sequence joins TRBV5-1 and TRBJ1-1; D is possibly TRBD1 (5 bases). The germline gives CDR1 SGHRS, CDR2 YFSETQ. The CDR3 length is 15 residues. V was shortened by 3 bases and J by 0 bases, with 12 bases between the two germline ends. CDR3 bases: TGCGCCAGCAGCTGGTCCCAGGGCATGAACACTGAAGCTTTCTTT. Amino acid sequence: CASSWSQGMNTEAFF.

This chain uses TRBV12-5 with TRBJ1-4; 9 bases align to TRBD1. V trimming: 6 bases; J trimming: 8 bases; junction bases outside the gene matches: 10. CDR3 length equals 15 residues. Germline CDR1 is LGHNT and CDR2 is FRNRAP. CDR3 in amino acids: CASGTTGTGREKLFF. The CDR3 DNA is TGTGCTAGTGGCACTACCGGGACAGGGAGGGAAAAACTGTTTTTT.

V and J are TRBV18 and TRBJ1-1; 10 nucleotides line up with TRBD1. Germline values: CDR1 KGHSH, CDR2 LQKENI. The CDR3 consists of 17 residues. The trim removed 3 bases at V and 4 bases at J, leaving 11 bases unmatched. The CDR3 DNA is TGTGCCAGCTCACCCCCTAAACCGGGACAGGGGAGCACTGAAGCTTTCTTT. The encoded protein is CASSPPKPGQGSTEAFF.

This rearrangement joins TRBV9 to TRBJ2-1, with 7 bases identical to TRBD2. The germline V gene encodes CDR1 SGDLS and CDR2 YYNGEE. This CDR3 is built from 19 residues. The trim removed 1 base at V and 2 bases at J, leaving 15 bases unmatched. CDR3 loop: CASSVRPLVAGDTYNEQFF. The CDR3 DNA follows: TGTGCCAGCAGCGTAAGACCCCTAGTGGCGGGAGACACCTACAATGAGCAGTTCTTC. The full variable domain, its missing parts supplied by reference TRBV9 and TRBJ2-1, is DSGVTQTPKHLITATGQRVTLRCSPRSGDLSVYWYQQSLDQGLQFLIQYYNGEERAKGNILERFSAQQFPDLHSELNLSSLELGDSALYFCASSVRPLVAGDTYNEQFFGPGTRLTVL.

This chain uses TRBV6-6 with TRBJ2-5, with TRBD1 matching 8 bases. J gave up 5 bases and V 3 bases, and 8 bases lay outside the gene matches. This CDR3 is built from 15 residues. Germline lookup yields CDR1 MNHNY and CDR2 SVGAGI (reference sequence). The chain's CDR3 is CASSYPVQGAETQYF. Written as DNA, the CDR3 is TGTGCCAGCAGTTATCCCGTCCAGGGGGCCGAGACCCAGTACTTC.

CDR3 protein: CASSEGEAVTDTQYF. CDR3 DNA sequence: TGTGCCAGCAGTGAAGGTGAGGCCGTCACAGATACGCAGTATTTT. The chain has TRBV6-1 and TRBJ2-3; D not certain. CDR1 is MNHNS, CDR2 SASEGT, per germline. This CDR3 spans 15 amino acids. Trimming took off 1 base at V and 2 bases at J, with 10 bases between the two ends.

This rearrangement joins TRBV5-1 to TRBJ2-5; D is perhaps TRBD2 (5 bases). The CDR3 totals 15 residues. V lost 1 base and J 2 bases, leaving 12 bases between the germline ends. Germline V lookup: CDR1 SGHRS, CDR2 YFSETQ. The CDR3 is CASSLSGTSQETQYF. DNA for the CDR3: TGCGCCAGCAGCTTGTCTGGTACTAGTCAAGAGACCCAGTACTTC. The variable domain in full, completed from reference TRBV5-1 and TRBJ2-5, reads KAGVTQTPRYLIKTRGQQVTLSCSPISGHRSVSWYQQTPGQGLQFLFEYFSETQRNKGNFPGRFSGRQFSNSRSEMNVSTLELGDSALYLCASSLSGTSQETQYFGPGTRLLVL.

The CDR3 loop is CASSFTSGSYHEQYF. CDR3 in DNA: TGTGCCAGCAGCTTTACTAGCGGGAGTTACCACGAGCAGTACTTC. The chain recombines TRBV7-3 with TRBJ2-5, with 11 bases aligning to TRBD2. Gene TRBJ2-7 matches the end of the DNA better, so the J call may be wrong. Germline CDR1 SGHTA, CDR2 FQGTGA. CDR3 size: 15 residues.

Written as DNA, the CDR3 is TGTGCCAGCAGTGAACAGGGGGTTGGTAGTCAGCCCCAGCATTTT. Translation gives CASSEQGVGSQPQHF. The genes are TRBV2 and TRBJ1-5, with 7 positions matching TRBD1. CDR1 and CDR2 from the germline V gene are SNHLY and FYNNEI. V shed 2 bases, J shed 6 bases, and the junction held 7 bases outside the gene matches. CDR3 length: 15 amino acids.

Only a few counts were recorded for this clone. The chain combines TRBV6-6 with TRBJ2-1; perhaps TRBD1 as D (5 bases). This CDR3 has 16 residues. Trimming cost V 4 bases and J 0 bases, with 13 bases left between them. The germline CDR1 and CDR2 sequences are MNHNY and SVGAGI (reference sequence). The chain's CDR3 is CASSSQGSSSYNEQFF. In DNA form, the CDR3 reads TGTGCCAGCAGTTCCCAGGGCTCGAGCTCCTACAATGAGCAGTTCTTC.

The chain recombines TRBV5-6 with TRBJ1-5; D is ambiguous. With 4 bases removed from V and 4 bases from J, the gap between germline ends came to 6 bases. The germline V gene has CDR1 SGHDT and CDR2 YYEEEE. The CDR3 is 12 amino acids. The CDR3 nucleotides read TGTGCCAGCAGCGTTCAGAATCAGCCCCAGCATTTT. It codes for CASSVQNQPQHF.

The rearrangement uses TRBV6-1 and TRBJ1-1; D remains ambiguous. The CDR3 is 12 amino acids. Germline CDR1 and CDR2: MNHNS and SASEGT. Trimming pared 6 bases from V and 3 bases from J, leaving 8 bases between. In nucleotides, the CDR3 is TGTGCCAGCAGGGAACAGTACACTGAAGCTTTCTTT. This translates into CASREQYTEAFF.

CDR3 in amino acids: CASNNQGLSTEAFF. CDR3 DNA: TGTGCCAGCAATAATCAGGGGCTTTCTACTGAAGCTTTCTTT. The chain combines TRBV2 with TRBJ1-1, with a weak D call TRBD1 (6 bases). V lost 7 bases, J lost 5 bases, and 17 bases lay in between. The CDR3 runs 14 residues. Germline V CDR1 and CDR2: SNHLY, FYNNEI. The full variable domain, its missing parts supplied by reference TRBV2 and TRBJ1-1, is EPEVTQTPSHQVTQMGQEVILRCVPISNHLYFYWYRQILGQKVEFLVSFYNNEISEKSEIFDDQFSVERPDGSNFTLKIRSTKLEDSAMYFCASNNQGLSTEAFFGQGTRLTVV.

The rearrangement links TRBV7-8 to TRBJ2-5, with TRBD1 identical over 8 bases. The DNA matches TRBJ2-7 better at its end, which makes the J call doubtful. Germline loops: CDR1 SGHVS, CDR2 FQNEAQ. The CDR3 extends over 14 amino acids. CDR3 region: CASSLTDRDYEQYF. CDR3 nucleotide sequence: TGTGCCAGCAGCCTCACGGACAGGGACTACGAGCAGTACTTC.

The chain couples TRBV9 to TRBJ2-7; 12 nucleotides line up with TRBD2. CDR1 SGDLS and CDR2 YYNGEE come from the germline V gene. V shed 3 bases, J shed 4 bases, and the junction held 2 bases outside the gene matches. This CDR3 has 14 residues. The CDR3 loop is CASSALAGGYEQYF. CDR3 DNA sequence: TGTGCCAGCAGCGCACTAGCGGGGGGTTACGAGCAGTACTTC.

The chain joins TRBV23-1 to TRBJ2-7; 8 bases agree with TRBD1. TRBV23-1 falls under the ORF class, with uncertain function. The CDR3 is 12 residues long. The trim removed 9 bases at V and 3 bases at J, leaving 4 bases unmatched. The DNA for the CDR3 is TGCGCCAGGCCGGGACAGGACTACGAGCAGTACTTC. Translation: CARPGQDYEQYF.

This chain's CDR3 is CASSLRRGGNFF. CDR3 sequence (DNA): TGTGCCAGCAGCCTACGCCGTGGGGGCAACTTCTTT. This chain links TRBV13 with TRBJ1-1; TRBD1 might be the D (6 bases). The CDR3 has 12 residues. Trimming removed 5 bases from V and 14 bases from J, with 18 bases in between. Germline CDR1 and CDR2: PRHDT and FYEKMQ (reference sequence).

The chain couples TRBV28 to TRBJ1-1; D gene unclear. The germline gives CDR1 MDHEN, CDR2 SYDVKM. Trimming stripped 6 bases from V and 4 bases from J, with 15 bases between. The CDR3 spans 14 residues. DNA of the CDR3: TGTGCCAGCAGCCCGAGGCTAGGCCTCACTGAAGCTTTCTTT. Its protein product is CASSPRLGLTEAFF.